One sample yielded the 10 T cell receptor beta chains listed below, sequenced in a study of T cell responses to AZD1222 COVID-19 vaccine. The protocol was immunoSEQ multiplex PCR, while the TCRdb copy is restricted to in-frame clones and leaves out a portion. The sample holds over 150,000 clones, under 95% seen once. Sample: peripheral blood, taken on day 0 of AZD1222 vaccination. These receptor sequences come from an adult in good health.

The chain couples TRBV10-3 to TRBJ2-5; possibly TRBD1 for D (5 bases). The ends were cut back, 3 bases at V and 4 bases at J, with 15 bases in the middle. The CDR3 totals 15 residues. CDR1 and CDR2 from the germline V gene are ENHRY and SYGVKD. CDR3 sequence: CAISDPTGSGETQYF. DNA for the CDR3: TGTGCCATCAGTGACCCAACAGGTTCTGGAGAGACCCAGTACTTC.

V and J are TRBV7-3 and TRBJ2-1; maybe TRBD1 (6 bases). Trimming removed 2 bases at V and 4 bases at J, with 12 bases between. The CDR3 runs to 15 residues. Germline assignment: CDR1 SGHTA and CDR2 FQGTGA. CDR3 sequence: CASSLPSGQYNEQFF. Here the CDR3 DNA reads TGTGCCAGCAGCTTACCCTCCGGACAGTACAATGAGCAGTTCTTC.

Comment on this clone: The sample holds other DNA sequences that translate to the same CDR3. The rearrangement uses TRBV11-2 and TRBJ1-6; TRBD1 matches 10 bases. The V gene end was trimmed by 4 bases and the J gene end by 10 bases; junction bases not matched to a gene: 4. Germline loops: CDR1 SGHAT, CDR2 FQNNGV. The CDR3 covers 14 residues. The CDR3, as DNA: TGTGCCAGCAGCTCCGGGACAGGGGACTCACCCCTCCACTTT. Protein: CASSSGTGDSPLHF. The full variable domain, rest sourced from reference TRBV11-2 and TRBJ1-6, is EAGVAQSPRYKIIEKRQSVAFWCNPISGHATLYWYQQILGQGPKLLIQFQNNGVVDDSQLPKDRFSAERLKGVDSTLKIQPAKLEDSAVYLCASSSGTGDSPLHFGNGTRLTVT.

This clone was picked up a small number of times. This chain links TRBV11-3 with TRBJ1-3, with D hard to call. V gave up 8 bases and J gave up 0 bases, with 11 bases separating them. CDR3 length equals 14 residues. Germline CDR1 reads SGHNT; CDR2 reads YENEEA. CDR3 in DNA: TGTGCCAGCCACGGACCCCTCTCTGGAAACACCATATATTTT. This codes for CASHGPLSGNTIYF. Using reference TRBV11-3 and TRBJ1-3 for the parts outside the CDR3, the full variable domain is EAGVVQSPRYKIIEKKQPVAFWCNPISGHNTLYWYLQNLGQGPELLIRYENEEAVDDSQLPKDRFSAERLKGVDSTLKIQPAELGDSAVYLCASHGPLSGNTIYFGEGSWLTVV.

The V and J genes are TRBV7-9 and TRBJ1-6; TRBD1 agrees at 7 bases. After removal of 5 bases from V and 8 bases from J, the junction contained 12 bases not matched to a gene. This CDR3 region has 16 residues. Germline lookup yields CDR1 SEHNR and CDR2 FQNEAQ (reference sequence). The CDR3 DNA reads TGTGCCAGCAGCCTTGGGCCGACAGGGAGTTATTCACCCCTCCACTTT. The encoded protein is CASSLGPTGSYSPLHF.

The sample holds a few counts of this clone. The chain joins TRBV19 to TRBJ2-1; no clear D. V was cut by 6 bases and J by 12 bases, with 15 bases left in between. Per germline, CDR1 LNHDA and CDR2 SQIVND (reference sequence). The CDR3 consists of 12 residues. The CDR3 DNA sequence: TGTGCCAGTAGCGACCTGTCCTCTGTGCAGTTCTTC. This sequence encodes CASSDLSSVQFF.

The chain carries TRBV9 and TRBJ2-3; 9 bases fit TRBD2. Germline V lookup: CDR1 SGDLS, CDR2 YYNGEE. J lost 5 bases, V lost 4 bases, and 11 bases had no gene match. The CDR3 loop spans 16 amino acids. This CDR3 is CASSPGGAGGQDTQYF. The CDR3 DNA sequence: TGTGCCAGCAGCCCCGGGGGAGCGGGAGGTCAAGATACGCAGTATTTT.

This clone was seen only once. V and J are TRBV7-2 and TRBJ2-1, with 10 bases fitting TRBD2. The CDR3 spans 12 residues. V trimming: 5 bases; J trimming: 14 bases; junction bases outside the gene matches: 6. Per germline, CDR1 SGHTA and CDR2 FQGNSA. In DNA, the CDR3 is TGTGCCAGCAGCGGGAGCGGGGGGGCAGAGTTCTTC. As protein: CASSGSGGAEFF.

This sequence joins TRBV27 and TRBJ2-1, with D perhaps TRBD2 (6 bases). CDR1 MNHEY and CDR2 SMNVEV come from the germline V gene (reference sequence). Between the trimmed V and J ends, which lost 8 bases and 2 bases, there was a span of 7 bases. The CDR3 spans 12 residues. The CDR3 nucleotides are TGTGCCAGCGGAGGGGCCTACAATGAGCAGTTCTTC. Amino acids: CASGGAYNEQFF.

A single count supports this clone. V usage is TRBV5-1 and J usage is TRBJ2-5, with D possibly being TRBD1 (5 bases). Germline loops: CDR1 SGHRS, CDR2 YFSETQ. The CDR3 sequence is 13 residues long. V was clipped by 5 bases and J by 2 bases, with 10 bases between them. CDR3 loop: CASSSTGQETQYF. In DNA, the CDR3 is TGCGCCAGCAGTTCAACAGGTCAAGAGACCCAGTACTTC.